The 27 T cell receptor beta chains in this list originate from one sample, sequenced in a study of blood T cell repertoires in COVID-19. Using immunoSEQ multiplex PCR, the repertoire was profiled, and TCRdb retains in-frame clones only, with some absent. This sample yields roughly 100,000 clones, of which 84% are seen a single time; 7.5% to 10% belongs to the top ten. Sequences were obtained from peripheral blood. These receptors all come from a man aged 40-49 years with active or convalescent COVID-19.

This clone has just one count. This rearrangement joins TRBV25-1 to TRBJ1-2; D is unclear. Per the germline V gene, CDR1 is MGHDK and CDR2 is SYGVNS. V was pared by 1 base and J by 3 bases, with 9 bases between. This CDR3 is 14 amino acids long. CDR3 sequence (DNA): TGTGCCAGCAGTGAATTGGCGGATGACTATGGCTACACCTTC. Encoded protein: CASSELADDYGYTF.

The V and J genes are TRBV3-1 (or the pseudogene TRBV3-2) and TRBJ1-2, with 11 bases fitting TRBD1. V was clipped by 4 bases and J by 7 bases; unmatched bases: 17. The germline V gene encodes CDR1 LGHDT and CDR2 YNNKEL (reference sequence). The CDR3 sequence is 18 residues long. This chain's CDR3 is CASSPGAGQGALVTGYTF. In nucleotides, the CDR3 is TGTGCCAGCAGCCCTGGGGCCGGACAGGGGGCTCTTGTTACTGGCTACACCTTC.

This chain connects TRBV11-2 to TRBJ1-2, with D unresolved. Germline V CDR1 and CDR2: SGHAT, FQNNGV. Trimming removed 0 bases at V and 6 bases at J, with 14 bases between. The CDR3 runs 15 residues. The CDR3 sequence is CASSLEGGSGHGYTF. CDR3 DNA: TGTGCCAGCAGCTTAGAAGGAGGATCCGGGCATGGCTACACCTTC.

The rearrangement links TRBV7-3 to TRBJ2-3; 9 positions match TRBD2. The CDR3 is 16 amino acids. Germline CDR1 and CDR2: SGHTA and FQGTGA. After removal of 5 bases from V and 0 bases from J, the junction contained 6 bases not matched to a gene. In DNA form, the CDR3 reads TGTGCCAGCAGCAAAAGCGGGGGGCCTAGCACAGATACGCAGTATTTT. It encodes CASSKSGGPSTDTQYF.

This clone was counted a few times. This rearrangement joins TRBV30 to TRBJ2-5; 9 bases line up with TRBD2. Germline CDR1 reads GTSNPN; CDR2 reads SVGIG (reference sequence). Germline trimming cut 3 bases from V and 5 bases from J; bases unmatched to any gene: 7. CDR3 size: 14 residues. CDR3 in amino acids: CAWSAGGGVETQYF. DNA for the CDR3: TGTGCCTGGAGCGCGGGGGGGGGCGTGGAGACCCAGTACTTC.

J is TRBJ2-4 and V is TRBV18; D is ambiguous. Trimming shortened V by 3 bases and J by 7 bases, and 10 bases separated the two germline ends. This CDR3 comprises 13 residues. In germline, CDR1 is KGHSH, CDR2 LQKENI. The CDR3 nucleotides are TGTGCCAGCTCACCGTCCACCGGTAACATTCAGTACTTC. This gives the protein CASSPSTGNIQYF.

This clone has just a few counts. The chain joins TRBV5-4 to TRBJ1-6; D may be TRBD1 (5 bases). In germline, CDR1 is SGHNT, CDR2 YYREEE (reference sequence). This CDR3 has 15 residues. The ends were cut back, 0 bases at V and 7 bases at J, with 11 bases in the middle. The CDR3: CASSLEQALNSPLHF. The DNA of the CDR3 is TGTGCCAGCAGCTTGGAACAGGCCCTAAATTCACCCCTCCACTTT.

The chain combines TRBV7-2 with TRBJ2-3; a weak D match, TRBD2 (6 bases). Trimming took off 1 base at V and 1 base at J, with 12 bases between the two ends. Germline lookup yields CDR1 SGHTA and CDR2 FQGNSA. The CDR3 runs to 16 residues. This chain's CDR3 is CASSLEPGARTDTQYF. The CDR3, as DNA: TGTGCCAGCAGCTTAGAGCCGGGAGCCCGCACAGATACGCAGTATTTT. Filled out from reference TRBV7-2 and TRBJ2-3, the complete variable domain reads GAGVSQSPSNKVTEKGKDVELRCDPISGHTALYWYRQSLGQGLEFLIYFQGNSAPDKSGLPSDRFSAERTGGSVSTLTIQRTQQEDSAVYLCASSLEPGARTDTQYFGPGTRLTVL.

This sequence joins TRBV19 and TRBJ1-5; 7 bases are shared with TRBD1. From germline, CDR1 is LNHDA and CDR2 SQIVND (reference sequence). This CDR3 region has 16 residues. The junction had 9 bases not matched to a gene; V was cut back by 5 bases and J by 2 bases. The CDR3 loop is CASSAIDRVRNQPQHF. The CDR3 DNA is TGTGCCAGTAGTGCAATCGACAGGGTCCGCAATCAGCCCCAGCATTTT.

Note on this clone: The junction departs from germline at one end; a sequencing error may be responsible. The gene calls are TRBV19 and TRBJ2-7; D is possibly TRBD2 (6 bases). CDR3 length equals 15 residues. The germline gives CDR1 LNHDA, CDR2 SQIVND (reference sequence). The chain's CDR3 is CASSDPGTLDYEQCF. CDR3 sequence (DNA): TGTGCCAGTAGTGACCCGGGGACTTTGGACTACGAGCAGTGCTTC.

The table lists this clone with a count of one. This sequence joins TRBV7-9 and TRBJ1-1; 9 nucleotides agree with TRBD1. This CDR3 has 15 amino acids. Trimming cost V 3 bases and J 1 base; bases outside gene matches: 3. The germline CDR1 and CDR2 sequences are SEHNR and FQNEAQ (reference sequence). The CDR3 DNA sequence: TGTGCCAGCAGCTTTACGACAGGGGGGAACACTGAAGCTTTCTTT. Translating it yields CASSFTTGGNTEAFF.

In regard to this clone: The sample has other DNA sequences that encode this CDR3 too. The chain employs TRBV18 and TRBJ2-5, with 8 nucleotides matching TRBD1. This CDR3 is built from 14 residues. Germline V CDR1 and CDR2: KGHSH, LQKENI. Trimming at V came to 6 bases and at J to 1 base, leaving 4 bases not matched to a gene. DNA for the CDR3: TGTGCCAGCTCCCTAGGACAGGGCCAAGAGACCCAGTACTTC. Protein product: CASSLGQGQETQYF.

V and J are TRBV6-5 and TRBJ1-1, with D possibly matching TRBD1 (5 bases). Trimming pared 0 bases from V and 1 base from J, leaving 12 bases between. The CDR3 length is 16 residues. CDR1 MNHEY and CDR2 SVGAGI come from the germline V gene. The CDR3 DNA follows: TGTGCCAGCAGTTACTCCAGGGCAGGTACGAACACTGAAGCTTTCTTT. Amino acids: CASSYSRAGTNTEAFF.

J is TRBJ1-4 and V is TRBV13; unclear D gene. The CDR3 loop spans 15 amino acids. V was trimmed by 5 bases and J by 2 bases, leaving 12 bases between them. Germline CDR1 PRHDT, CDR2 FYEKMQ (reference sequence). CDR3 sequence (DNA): TGTGCCAGCAGCCGATCAGTGGCTACTAATGAAAAACTGTTTTTT. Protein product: CASSRSVATNEKLFF.

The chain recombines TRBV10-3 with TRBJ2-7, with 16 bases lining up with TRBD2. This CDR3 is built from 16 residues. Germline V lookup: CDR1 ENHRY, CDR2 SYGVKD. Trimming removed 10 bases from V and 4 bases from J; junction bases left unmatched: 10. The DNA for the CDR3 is TGTGCCACCTCACTGGGGACTAGCGGGGGGGCGTACGAGCAGTACTTC. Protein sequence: CATSLGTSGGAYEQYF.

Here the CDR3 DNA reads TGTGCCACCAGCAGAGGAGGAGAAAAACTGTTTTTT. The encoded protein is CATSRGGEKLFF. This chain uses TRBV15 with TRBJ1-4, with D hard to call. The CDR3 runs to 12 residues. Germline V gives CDR1 LNHNV, CDR2 YYDKDF (reference sequence). The V end was cut by 1 base, the J end by 8 bases, with 5 bases between.

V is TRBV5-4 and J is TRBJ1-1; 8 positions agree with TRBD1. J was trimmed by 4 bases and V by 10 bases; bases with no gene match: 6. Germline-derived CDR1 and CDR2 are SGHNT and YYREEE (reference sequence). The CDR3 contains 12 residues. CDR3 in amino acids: CAGQTGGTEAFF. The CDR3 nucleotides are TGTGCCGGGCAAACAGGGGGCACTGAAGCTTTCTTT.

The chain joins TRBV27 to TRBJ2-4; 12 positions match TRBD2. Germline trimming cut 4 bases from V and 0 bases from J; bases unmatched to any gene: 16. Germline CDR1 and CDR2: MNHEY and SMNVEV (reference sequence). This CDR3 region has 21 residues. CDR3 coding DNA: TGTGCCAGCAGTTCTACTTACTTAGGACTAGCGGGGACCCTAGCCAAAAACATTCAGTACTTC. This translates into CASSSTYLGLAGTLAKNIQYF.

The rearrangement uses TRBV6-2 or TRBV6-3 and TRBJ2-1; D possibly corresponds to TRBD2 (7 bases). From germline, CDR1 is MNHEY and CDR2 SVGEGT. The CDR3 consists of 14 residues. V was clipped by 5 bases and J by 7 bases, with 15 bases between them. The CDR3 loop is CASSGGGQGNEQFF. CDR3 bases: TGTGCCAGCAGTGGGGGGGGGCAAGGAAATGAGCAGTTCTTC.

CDR3 bases: TGTGCCAGCAGCTCGGACAGGGGGCGTACCTACAATGAGCAGTTCTTC. This gives the protein CASSSDRGRTYNEQFF. This chain joins TRBV7-2 and TRBJ2-1; 11 nucleotides line up with TRBD1. The germline V gene has CDR1 SGHTA and CDR2 FQGNSA. After removal of 4 bases from V and 2 bases from J, the junction contained 4 bases not matched to a gene. The CDR3 contains 16 residues.

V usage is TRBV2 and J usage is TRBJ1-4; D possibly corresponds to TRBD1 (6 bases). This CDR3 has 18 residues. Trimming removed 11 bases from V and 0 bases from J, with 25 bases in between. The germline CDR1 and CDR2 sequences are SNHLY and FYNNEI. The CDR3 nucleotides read TGTGCCTCGAAGGTCCACGACGGGACAATTGCAACTAATGAAAAACTGTTTTTT. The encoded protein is CASKVHDGTIATNEKLFF.

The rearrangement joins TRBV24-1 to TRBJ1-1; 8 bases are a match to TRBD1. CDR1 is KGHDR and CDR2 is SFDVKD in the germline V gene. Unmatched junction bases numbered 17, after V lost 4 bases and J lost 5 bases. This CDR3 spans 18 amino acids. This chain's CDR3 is CATSDAIGSQGARTEAFF. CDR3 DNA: TGTGCCACCAGTGACGCGATCGGTAGCCAGGGGGCGCGGACTGAAGCTTTCTTT.

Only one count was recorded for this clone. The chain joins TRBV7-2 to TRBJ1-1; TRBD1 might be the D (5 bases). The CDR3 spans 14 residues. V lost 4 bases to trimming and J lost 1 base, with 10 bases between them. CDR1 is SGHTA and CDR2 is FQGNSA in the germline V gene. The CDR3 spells CASSSQGKNTEAFF. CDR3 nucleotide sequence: TGTGCCAGCAGCTCCCAGGGAAAGAACACTGAAGCTTTCTTT.

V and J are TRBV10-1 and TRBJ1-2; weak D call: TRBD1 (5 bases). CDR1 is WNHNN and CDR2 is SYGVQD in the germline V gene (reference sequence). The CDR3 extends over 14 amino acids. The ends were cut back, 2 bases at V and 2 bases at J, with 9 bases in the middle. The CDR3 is CASSEARTNYGYTF. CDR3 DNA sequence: TGCGCCAGCAGTGAGGCCAGGACAAACTATGGCTACACCTTC.

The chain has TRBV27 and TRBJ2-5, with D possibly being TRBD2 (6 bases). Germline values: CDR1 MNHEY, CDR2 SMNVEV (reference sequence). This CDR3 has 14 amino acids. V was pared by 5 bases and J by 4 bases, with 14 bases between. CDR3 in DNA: TGTGCCAGCAGTCCTGTTGGAGGGCGAGAGACCCAGTACTTC. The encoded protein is CASSPVGGRETQYF.

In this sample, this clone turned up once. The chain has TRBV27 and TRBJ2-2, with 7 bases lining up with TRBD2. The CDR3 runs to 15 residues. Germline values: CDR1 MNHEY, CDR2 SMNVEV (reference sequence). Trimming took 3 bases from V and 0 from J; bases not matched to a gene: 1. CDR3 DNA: TGTGCCAGCAGTTTGCGGGGGACGAACACCGGGGAGCTGTTTTTT. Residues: CASSLRGTNTGELFF.

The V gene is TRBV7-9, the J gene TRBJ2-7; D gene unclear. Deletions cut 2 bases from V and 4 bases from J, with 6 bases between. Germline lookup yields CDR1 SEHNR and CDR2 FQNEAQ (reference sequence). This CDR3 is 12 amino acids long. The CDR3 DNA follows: TGTGCCAGCAGCTTATCCCAATACGAGCAGTACTTC. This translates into CASSLSQYEQYF.